The T cell receptor (beta chain) described here comes from a study of type 1 and type 2 diabetes patients. Broader study findings: Both CD4+ and CD8+ type 2 diabetes repertoires showed significantly higher diversity than type 1.

PCR was run on genomic DNA. Amplification of the beta chain CDR3 used 30 forward and 13 reverse multiplex primers. TCRdb reanalysed the multiplex PCR reads using MiXCR and keeps one entry per CDR3 protein. The table has approximately 260,000 distinct CDR3 sequences, around 47% seen once; the top ten hold about an eighth. There are 14 residues in the CDR3. The V gene's germline CDR1 is GTSNPN and CDR2 SVGIG (reference sequence). Trimming left V 0 bases short and J 6 bases short, with 15 bases between. Ten or more counts support this clonotype. Its antigen is unknown. The chain couples TRBV30 to TRBJ2-7, with D perhaps TRBD1 (5 bases). The source material was peripheral blood mononuclear cells (PBMCs). The clonotype originates from a man between 18 and 29 years old with type 2 diabetes. This CDR3 reads CAWSVLRRAAEQYF. CDR3 coding DNA: TGTGCCTGGAGTGTACTTCGCAGGGCGGCCGAGCAGTACTTC.